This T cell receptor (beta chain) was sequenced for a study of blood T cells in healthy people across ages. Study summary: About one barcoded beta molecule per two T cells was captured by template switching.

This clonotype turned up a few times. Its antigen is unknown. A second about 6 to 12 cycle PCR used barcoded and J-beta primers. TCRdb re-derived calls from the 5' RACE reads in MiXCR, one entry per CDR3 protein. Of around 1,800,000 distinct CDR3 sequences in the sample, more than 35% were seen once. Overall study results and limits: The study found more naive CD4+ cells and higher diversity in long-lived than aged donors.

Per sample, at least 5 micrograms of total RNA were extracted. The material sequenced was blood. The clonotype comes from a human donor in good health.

As DNA, the CDR3 is TGTGCTAGTGGTTTAGAGGGTTACAATGAGCAGTTCTTC. Translated: CASGLEGYNEQFF. The genes are TRBV12-5 and TRBJ2-1; weak D call: TRBD2 (5 bases). This CDR3 is 13 amino acids long. In germline, CDR1 is LGHNT, CDR2 FRNRAP. Trimming removed 3 bases from V and 4 bases from J, with 7 bases in between.